One and the same sample provided the 21 T cell receptor beta chains below, sequenced in a study of technical replicates of blood from a handful of donors. Profiling relied on immunoSEQ multiplex PCR, and the TCRdb table lists in-frame clones only, not all of them. Counted here are about 61,000 clones, approximately 97% occurring once; the ten biggest clones make up approximately 0.19%. What was sequenced was T cells isolated from PBMCs. The source is a human donor in good health.

The J gene is TRBJ2-3, the V gene TRBV27; 9 bases map to TRBD2. CDR1 is MNHEY and CDR2 is SMNVEV in the germline V gene (reference sequence). Trimming at V came to 6 bases and at J to 0 bases, leaving 4 bases not matched to a gene. The CDR3 totals 15 residues. The CDR3 region is CASSPRGGSTDTQYF. The CDR3 DNA reads TGTGCCAGCAGCCCGCGGGGGGGCAGCACAGATACGCAGTATTTT.

This chain uses TRBV27 with TRBJ1-4; tentatively, D is TRBD1 (5 bases). There are 15 residues in the CDR3. Trimming removed 1 base at V and 5 bases at J, with 11 bases between. Germline-derived CDR1 and CDR2 are MNHEY and SMNVEV (reference sequence). CDR3 in amino acids: CASSLLGARNEKLFF. The DNA of the CDR3 is TGTGCCAGCAGTTTATTAGGGGCCCGCAATGAAAAACTGTTTTTT.

CDR3 loop: CASSLSPGLVSDRWGDTEAFF. The CDR3 region has the DNA TGTGCCAGCAGTTTGTCACCGGGCCTAGTTTCGGACCGGTGGGGAGACACTGAAGCTTTCTTT. The chain combines TRBV27 with TRBJ1-1; D call uncertain. V lost 3 bases to trimming and J lost 3 bases, with 32 bases between them. There are 21 residues in the CDR3. From germline, CDR1 is MNHEY and CDR2 SMNVEV (reference sequence).

The genes are TRBV11-3 and TRBJ2-7, with 10 bases that match TRBD1. The germline V gene has CDR1 SGHNT and CDR2 YENEEA. CDR3 length equals 15 residues. The trim removed 3 bases at V and 5 bases at J, leaving 7 bases unmatched. Here the CDR3 DNA reads TGTGCCAGCAGCTTCCGGGACAGGGGCTGGGACGAGCAGTACTTC. Translating gives CASSFRDRGWDEQYF.

V gene TRBV5-4 combines with J gene TRBJ2-7, with TRBD1 as a possible D gene (6 bases). This CDR3 has 14 amino acids. V lost 4 bases to trimming and J lost 4 bases, with 15 bases between them. In germline, CDR1 is SGHNT, CDR2 YYREEE (reference sequence). The CDR3 sequence is CASSLGTKEYEQYF. CDR3 sequence (DNA): TGTGCCAGCAGCCTCGGGACAAAAGAGTACGAGCAGTACTTC.

This clone was recorded only once. V is TRBV27 and J is TRBJ1-1; tentatively, D is TRBD1 (5 bases). From germline, CDR1 is MNHEY and CDR2 SMNVEV (reference sequence). Trimming pared 0 bases from V and 3 bases from J, leaving 11 bases between. The CDR3 length is 15 residues. CDR3 sequence (DNA): TGTGCCAGCAGTTTATCGTCAGGGTTCTACACTGAAGCTTTCTTT. It encodes CASSLSSGFYTEAFF.

The DNA of the CDR3 is TGTGCCAGCAGTGCGGGGACAGGGAGGCCCTACGAGCAGTACTTC. This translates into CASSAGTGRPYEQYF. The chain combines TRBV6-5 with TRBJ2-7; 9 nucleotides align to TRBD1. The CDR3 runs to 15 residues. The V segment lost 5 bases and the J segment 2 bases; nucleotides outside the gene matches: 7. The germline V gene encodes CDR1 MNHEY and CDR2 SVGAGI.

This clone was seen only once. The rearrangement joins TRBV2 to TRBJ2-7; D uncertain. CDR3 length: 16 amino acids. Trimming pared 5 bases from V and 2 bases from J, leaving 19 bases between. Germline assignment: CDR1 SNHLY and CDR2 FYNNEI. The CDR3 sequence: CASSLIPARLTYEQYF. The DNA for the CDR3 is TGTGCCAGCAGTCTGATCCCCGCTAGGCTTACCTACGAGCAGTACTTC. The full variable domain, rest sourced from reference TRBV2 and TRBJ2-7, is EPEVTQTPSHQVTQMGQEVILRCVPISNHLYFYWYRQILGQKVEFLVSFYNNEISEKSEIFDDQFSVERPDGSNFTLKIRSTKLEDSAMYFCASSLIPARLTYEQYFGPGTRLTVT.

The chain is built from TRBV23-1 and TRBJ1-5; weak D call: TRBD1 (5 bases). TRBV23-1 is an ORF, with its function uncertain. With 2 bases removed from V and 5 bases from J, the gap between germline ends came to 13 bases. The CDR3 has 15 amino acids. CDR3 loop: CASSQIQGRDQPQHF. The DNA for the CDR3 is TGCGCCAGCAGTCAAATCCAGGGAAGGGATCAGCCCCAGCATTTT.

The J gene is TRBJ1-4, the V gene TRBV19; D might be TRBD1 (5 bases). The V end was cut by 7 bases, the J end by 3 bases, with 6 bases between. The CDR3 length is 12 residues. Germline CDR1 and CDR2: LNHDA and SQIVND (reference sequence). This chain's CDR3 is CASTRANEKLFF. In DNA, the CDR3 is TGTGCCAGTACCAGGGCTAATGAAAAACTGTTTTTT.

V and J are TRBV10-3 and TRBJ2-7; 11 bases agree with TRBD2. The CDR3 loop spans 17 amino acids. Losses at the gene ends were 0 bases for V and 1 base for J; bases not matched to a gene: 5. Germline V gene data show CDR1 as ENHRY and CDR2 as SYGVKD. This CDR3 is CAISESLLAGGSYEQYF. CDR3 bases: TGTGCCATCAGTGAGTCCCTTCTAGCGGGGGGATCCTACGAGCAGTACTTC.

This chain uses TRBV29-1 with TRBJ2-1; tentatively, D is TRBD1 (5 bases). This CDR3 contains 11 residues. Germline CDR1 SQVTM, CDR2 ANQGSEA. V was shortened by 6 bases and J by 7 bases, with 10 bases between the two germline ends. CDR3 DNA: TGCAGCGTGGATAGGGGAAATGAGCAGTTCTTC. Protein: CSVDRGNEQFF.

In this sample, this clone turned up a few times. The same CDR3 arises from other DNA sequences in this sample as well. Written as DNA, the CDR3 is TGTGCCAGCTCGCCCGGAGGGAACACTGAAGCTTTCTTT. Protein: CASSPGGNTEAFF. The chain joins TRBV18 to TRBJ1-1; D not certain. The CDR3 extends over 13 amino acids. The V gene lost 6 bases and the J gene lost 1 base, with 9 bases spanning the gap. CDR1 and CDR2 from the germline V gene are KGHSH and LQKENI.

The V call is TRBV13, the J call TRBJ2-3, with a possible D match to TRBD1 (6 bases). The CDR3 contains 15 residues. Trimming removed 0 bases from V and 4 bases from J, with 11 bases in between. CDR1 PRHDT and CDR2 FYEKMQ come from the germline V gene (reference sequence). Here the CDR3 DNA reads TGTGCCAGCAGCTTAGGGTTGGGACAATCAGATACGCAGTATTTT. Amino acid sequence: CASSLGLGQSDTQYF.

This clone was seen only once. The chain uses TRBV15 and TRBJ1-5; 10 bases map to TRBD1. CDR1 is LNHNV, CDR2 YYDKDF, per germline (reference sequence). The CDR3 spans 16 residues. The ends lost 1 base at V and 5 bases at J; junction bases unmatched: 5. DNA for the CDR3: TGTGCCACCAGCAGAGGACAGGGGGCGCTTGATCAGCCCCAGCATTTT. Translation gives CATSRGQGALDQPQHF.

Comments on this clone: Other nucleotide sequences in the sample specify the same CDR3. The genes are TRBV4-1 and TRBJ2-7; 8 bases are shared with TRBD1. The CDR3 is 15 residues long. Germline CDR1 MGHRA, CDR2 YSYEKL. V lost 3 bases, J lost 3 bases, and 7 bases stayed unmatched. The CDR3 nucleotides read TGCGCCAGCAGCCAGCCCGGGACAGGCCACTACGAGCAGTACTTC. It translates to CASSQPGTGHYEQYF.

This clone showed up just once. The rearrangement links TRBV25-1 to TRBJ1-6; 7 positions agree with TRBD1. Germline CDR1 MGHDK, CDR2 SYGVNS. J gave up 4 bases and V 4 bases, and 7 bases lay outside the gene matches. The CDR3 is made up of 16 amino acids. Here the CDR3 DNA reads TGTGCCAGCAGTGGACCGGGACAGTTATATAATTCACCCCTCCACTTT. It yields the protein CASSGPGQLYNSPLHF.

The chain couples TRBV2 to TRBJ1-6, with D maybe TRBD1 (6 bases). This CDR3 spans 15 amino acids. Looked up from germline, CDR1 is SNHLY and CDR2 is FYNNEI. Trimming pared 8 bases from V and 7 bases from J, leaving 18 bases between. The CDR3 region has the DNA TGTGCCAGCTGTTTTTCGACAGGCGTGAATTCACCCCTCCACTTT. This encodes CASCFSTGVNSPLHF.

The chain combines TRBV10-3 with TRBJ1-2; the D gene is possibly TRBD1 (6 bases). Germline CDR1 ENHRY, CDR2 SYGVKD. This CDR3 is built from 13 residues. V dropped 7 bases and J dropped 6 bases, with 15 bases sitting between them. CDR3 loop: CAINPQGIDGYTF. In nucleotides, the CDR3 is TGTGCCATCAATCCGCAGGGGATCGATGGCTACACCTTC.

Only one count was recorded for this clone. The chain carries TRBV28 and TRBJ2-3; 14 bases align to TRBD2. The CDR3 spans 15 residues. V was pared by 3 bases and J by 6 bases, with 2 bases of the junction left unmatched. Per the germline V gene, CDR1 is MDHEN and CDR2 is SYDVKM. The chain's CDR3 is CASSLTSGRADTQYF. CDR3 sequence (DNA): TGTGCCAGCAGTTTGACTAGCGGGAGGGCCGATACGCAGTATTTT.

This chain links TRBV2 with TRBJ2-7; TRBD2 is a possible D gene (6 bases). Germline V lookup: CDR1 SNHLY, CDR2 FYNNEI. This CDR3 has 14 amino acids. Trimming shortened V by 3 bases and J by 2 bases, and 11 bases separated the two germline ends. In DNA form, the CDR3 reads TGTGCCAGCAGTGACCTAGCGCAGACCTACGAGCAGTACTTC. It translates to CASSDLAQTYEQYF.